The 15 T cell receptor beta chains presented below share a single source sample, sequenced in a study of blood T cell repertoires in COVID-19. Only in-frame clones appear in the TCRdb table, and some are missing; sequencing was by immunoSEQ multiplex PCR. The sample lists 60,000 to 85,000 clones; roughly 91% were seen once. Sequencing was carried out using peripheral blood. The receptors were sampled from a middle-aged man with COVID-19, enrolled during active disease.

This sequence joins TRBV27 and TRBJ2-6; D is uncertain. CDR1 is MNHEY and CDR2 is SMNVEV in the germline V gene (reference sequence). With 5 bases removed from V and 4 bases from J, the gap between germline ends came to 9 bases. There are 14 residues in the CDR3. The DNA for the CDR3 is TGTGCCAGCAGTGGCCTCTCGGGGGCCAACGTCCTGACTTTC. Translation: CASSGLSGANVLTF.

J is TRBJ2-5 and V is TRBV6-6; D ambiguous. This CDR3 spans 12 amino acids. Deletions cut 2 bases from V and 5 bases from J, with 6 bases between. CDR1 and CDR2 from the germline V gene are MNHNY and SVGAGI (reference sequence). The CDR3 region is CASSYHQETQYF. The CDR3 DNA reads as TGTGCCAGCAGTTACCATCAGGAGACCCAGTACTTC.

The genes are TRBV19 and TRBJ2-1; 10 bases align to TRBD2. The CDR3 consists of 15 residues. After removal of 5 bases from V and 5 bases from J, the junction contained 6 bases not matched to a gene. Germline V gene sequence: CDR1 LNHDA, CDR2 SQIVND (reference sequence). CDR3 loop: CASSSTSGVHNEQFF. In DNA, the CDR3 is TGTGCCAGTAGTTCCACTAGCGGGGTACACAATGAGCAGTTCTTC. Full variable domain (remainder filled in from reference TRBV19 and TRBJ2-1): DGGITQSPKYLFRKEGQNVTLSCEQNLNHDAMYWYRQDPGQGLRLIYYSQIVNDFQKGDIAEGYSVSREKKESFPLTVTSAQKNPTAFYLCASSSTSGVHNEQFFGPGTRLTVL.

In this sample, this clone turned up a few times. The J gene is TRBJ1-2, the V gene TRBV19; D unclear. The CDR3 length is 11 residues. Between the trimmed V and J ends, which lost 8 bases and 4 bases, there was a span of 8 bases. Germline loops: CDR1 LNHDA, CDR2 SQIVND (reference sequence). CDR3 DNA sequence: TGTGCCAGTCTAGAGGGCTATGGCTACACCTTC. Translated: CASLEGYGYTF. The full variable domain, in which reference TRBV19 and TRBJ1-2 provide the parts outside the CDR3, is DGGITQSPKYLFRKEGQNVTLSCEQNLNHDAMYWYRQDPGQGLRLIYYSQIVNDFQKGDIAEGYSVSREKKESFPLTVTSAQKNPTAFYLCASLEGYGYTFGSGTRLTVV.

This chain links TRBV7-8 with TRBJ2-7; 13 bases align to TRBD2. Germline CDR1 is SGHVS and CDR2 is FQNEAQ. The J segment lost 6 bases and the V segment lost 2 bases, leaving 4 bases of the junction unmatched. The CDR3 is made up of 15 amino acids. CDR3 nucleotide sequence: TGTGCCAGCAGCTTACGGGGGACTAGCGGGATCGAGCAGTACTTC. Translation gives CASSLRGTSGIEQYF. Full variable domain (rest looked up from reference TRBV7-8 and TRBJ2-7): GAGVSQSPRYKVAKRGQDVALRCDPISGHVSLFWYQQALGQGPEFLTYFQNEAQLDKSGLPSDRFFAERPEGSVSTLKIQRTQQEDSAVYLCASSLRGTSGIEQYFGPGTRLTVT.

This chain links TRBV19 with TRBJ2-3; TRBD2 agrees at 12 bases. The CDR3 length is 16 residues. Germline V gene sequence: CDR1 LNHDA, CDR2 SQIVND (reference sequence). V lost 1 base and J lost 7; bases outside the gene matches: 6. Here the CDR3 reads CASSIGTSGVRNTQYF. CDR3 sequence (DNA): TGTGCCAGTAGTATAGGGACTAGCGGGGTTAGAAATACGCAGTATTTT.

The rearrangement joins TRBV14 to TRBJ2-5; perhaps TRBD2 as D (5 bases). Looked up from germline, CDR1 is SGHDN and CDR2 is FVKESK. This CDR3 has 17 amino acids. V was trimmed by 4 bases and J by 4 bases, leaving 22 bases between them. The CDR3 coding sequence is TGTGCCAGCAGCCCCGGAGAGGGAACCTTTGTTTCAGAGACCCAGTACTTC. It specifies CASSPGEGTFVSETQYF.

This clone was found once. The chain carries TRBV6-6 and TRBJ2-7; D unresolved. Per germline, CDR1 MNHNY and CDR2 SVGAGI (reference sequence). The CDR3 is 14 amino acids. Between the trimmed V and J ends, which lost 0 bases and 1 base, there was a span of 7 bases. The CDR3 loop is CASSYSMTSYEQYF. The CDR3 nucleotides read TGTGCCAGCAGTTACTCGATGACATCCTACGAGCAGTACTTC.

The V gene is TRBV18, the J gene TRBJ2-3, with D perhaps matching TRBD2 (5 bases). Trimming pared 1 base from V and 3 bases from J, leaving 8 bases between. Germline lookup yields CDR1 KGHSH and CDR2 LQKENI. The CDR3 sequence is 14 residues long. CDR3 DNA: TGTGCCAGCTCACCACGAGGGCCAACAGATACGCAGTATTTT. Amino acids: CASSPRGPTDTQYF. The whole variable domain, remainder taken from reference TRBV18 and TRBJ2-3, is NAGVMQNPRHLVRRRGQEARLRCSPMKGHSHVYWYRQLPEEGLKFMVYLQKENIIDESGMPKERFSAEFPKEGPSILRIQQVVRGDSAAYFCASSPRGPTDTQYFGPGTRLTVL.

The J gene is TRBJ1-1, the V gene TRBV6-5; TRBD1 matches 9 bases. Per germline, CDR1 MNHEY and CDR2 SVGAGI. The CDR3 is 14 residues long. Trimming took 5 bases from V and 10 from J; bases not matched to a gene: 11. CDR3 region: CASSPTGTGRRAFF. The CDR3 nucleotides are TGTGCCAGCAGTCCAACCGGGACAGGGCGAAGAGCTTTCTTT.

The table lists this clone with a count of one. The chain employs TRBV19 and TRBJ1-5; a weak D match, TRBD1 (5 bases). Germline V gene data show CDR1 as LNHDA and CDR2 as SQIVND (reference sequence). CDR3 size: 12 residues. The V and J ends lost 6 bases and 9 bases respectively, with 12 bases between them. The DNA for the CDR3 is TGTGCCAGTAGACGTTCGGGGGGGCCCCAGCATTTT. Translated: CASRRSGGPQHF.

The rearrangement uses TRBV28 and TRBJ1-1; D is perhaps TRBD1 (6 bases). The CDR3 loop spans 16 amino acids. Germline V gene sequence: CDR1 MDHEN, CDR2 SYDVKM. V lost 6 bases, J lost 7 bases, and 24 bases lay in between. CDR3 protein: CASSRPSSGRGIEAFF. The CDR3 coding sequence is TGTGCCAGCAGCCGACCCTCCTCGGGCAGGGGAATTGAAGCTTTCTTT.

This clone was observed once. This chain links TRBV27 with TRBJ1-5; maybe TRBD1 (6 bases). Looked up from germline, CDR1 is MNHEY and CDR2 is SMNVEV (reference sequence). This CDR3 has 13 amino acids. The V end lost 6 bases, the J end lost 3 bases, and 9 bases lay between the germline ends. The CDR3 is CASSPGVNQPQHF. Written as DNA, the CDR3 is TGTGCCAGCAGCCCAGGGGTCAATCAGCCCCAGCATTTT.

For the CDR3, the DNA is TGCGCCAGCAGCTTGAGCGCAGGGGGCGAAGAGACCCAGTACTTC. Protein: CASSLSAGGEETQYF. The chain employs TRBV5-1 and TRBJ2-5; 8 bases match TRBD1. V lost 1 base and J lost 3; bases outside the gene matches: 5. From germline, CDR1 is SGHRS and CDR2 YFSETQ. The CDR3 sequence is 15 residues long.

This clone was counted a single time. This chain connects TRBV19 to TRBJ2-5; D may be TRBD2 (6 bases). This CDR3 has 13 residues. Trimming removed 6 bases from V and 3 bases from J, with 11 bases in between. Germline V gene data show CDR1 as LNHDA and CDR2 as SQIVND (reference sequence). In DNA, the CDR3 is TGTGCCAGTAGAAAGAGGACTAAAGAGACCCAGTACTTC. Its translation: CASRKRTKETQYF. Together with reference TRBV19 and TRBJ2-5, the CDR3 gives the full variable domain: DGGITQSPKYLFRKEGQNVTLSCEQNLNHDAMYWYRQDPGQGLRLIYYSQIVNDFQKGDIAEGYSVSREKKESFPLTVTSAQKNPTAFYLCASRKRTKETQYFGPGTRLLVL.